The 10 T cell receptor beta chains below all came from one sample that was sequenced in a study of T-cell memory formation after mild COVID-19. Each CDR3 protein is one row after TCRdb ran MiXCR on the 5' RACE reads. This table holds approximately 250,000 distinct CDR3 sequences, roughly a sixth found once. Sequencing used PBMCs or a T cell subset sorted from them (not recorded which). The receptor set was obtained from a man aged 18-30 years who had mild COVID-19 (a few samples of this study predate the infection). Cell type and time point are not known.

The genes are TRBV12-3 or TRBV12-4 and TRBJ1-5, with D possibly TRBD1 on 6 matching bases. The CDR3 loop spans 15 amino acids. V was pared by 1 base and J by 2 bases, with 9 bases between. CDR3 region: CASSLGGLGNQPQHF. The CDR3 DNA follows: TGTGCCAGCAGTTTAGGGGGGCTTGGCAATCAGCCCCAGCATTTT.

The table lists this clonotype with many counts. The chain is built from TRBV9 and TRBJ2-7; D unclear. The CDR3 is 13 residues long. From germline, CDR1 is SGDLS and CDR2 YYNGEE. V was clipped by 4 bases and J by 2 bases, with 10 bases between them. This CDR3 is CASSPPSPYEQYF. The CDR3 nucleotides read TGTGCCAGCAGCCCACCGTCCCCCTACGAGCAGTACTTC.

This clonotype was seen many times. The V and J genes are TRBV20-1 and TRBJ2-4, with unresolved D. The V end was cut by 5 bases, the J end by 5 bases, with 16 bases between. The CDR3 totals 14 residues. Germline V gene data show CDR1 as DFQATT and CDR2 as SNEGSKA (reference sequence). The CDR3 is CSAVDWTGQNIQYF. CDR3 sequence (DNA): TGCAGTGCTGTCGACTGGACGGGCCAAAACATTCAGTACTTC.

This clonotype showed up just a few times. This chain uses TRBV4-2 with TRBJ2-1, with 7 bases matching TRBD1. J was trimmed by 4 bases and V by 4 bases; bases with no gene match: 13. Per germline, CDR1 LGHNA and CDR2 YNFKEQ. The CDR3 runs 17 residues. CDR3 nucleotides: TGTGCCAGCAGCCGAGAACAGGGGCCAAACTCATACAATGAGCAGTTCTTC. Its protein is CASSREQGPNSYNEQFF.

This clonotype was seen only a few times. The V and J genes are TRBV5-1 and TRBJ1-2; D unresolved. CDR1 is SGHRS and CDR2 is YFSETQ in the germline V gene. CDR3 length: 13 amino acids. V shed 9 bases and J shed 4 bases, with 16 bases lying between them. CDR3 nucleotides: TGCGCCACCCGTAGGGAGAAGGGCTATGGCTACACCTTC. It translates to CATRREKGYGYTF.

A few counts support this clonotype. The V call is TRBV11-2, the J call TRBJ2-1; maybe TRBD1 (6 bases). V gave up 5 bases and J gave up 5 bases, with 19 bases separating them. The CDR3 sequence is 16 residues long. CDR1 is SGHAT and CDR2 is FQNNGV in the germline V gene. The CDR3 DNA reads TGTGCCAGCAGCCCTCCCCACAGGGTTTACGACAATGAGCAGTTCTTC. Protein product: CASSPPHRVYDNEQFF.

This clonotype was seen only a few times. V and J are TRBV18 and TRBJ2-5; a possible D gene is TRBD2 (5 bases). The ends were cut back, 1 base at V and 5 bases at J, with 14 bases in the middle. The CDR3 sequence is 15 residues long. Germline assignment: CDR1 KGHSH and CDR2 LQKENI. The DNA for the CDR3 is TGTGCCAGCTCACCACAGCTAGGCGGCGGGGAGACCCAGTACTTC. Protein: CASSPQLGGGETQYF.

The chain has TRBV12-3 or TRBV12-4 and TRBJ2-4; 10 nucleotides match TRBD2. This CDR3 comprises 15 residues. Losses at the gene ends were 3 bases for V and 1 base for J; bases not matched to a gene: 0. DNA for the CDR3: TGTGCCAGCAGTTTTAGCGGGGGGGCCAAAAACATTCAGTACTTC. Translating gives CASSFSGGAKNIQYF.

This clonotype was seen only a few times. J is TRBJ2-3 and V is TRBV5-1; 11 bases agree with TRBD2. V was clipped by 0 bases and J by 2 bases; unmatched bases: 5. The CDR3 contains 17 residues. From germline, CDR1 is SGHRS and CDR2 YFSETQ. Written as DNA, the CDR3 is TGCGCCAGCAGCTTGGCGGGGACTAGCGGAACCACAGATACGCAGTATTTT. Its protein is CASSLAGTSGTTDTQYF.

The chain couples TRBV29-1 to TRBJ2-4; D perhaps matches TRBD2 (5 bases). This CDR3 is 14 amino acids long. Looked up from germline, CDR1 is SQVTM and CDR2 is ANQGSEA. V was clipped by 7 bases and J by 6 bases, with 19 bases between them. The CDR3 reads CSAMAYTGVNIQYF. DNA of the CDR3: TGCAGCGCGATGGCGTACACCGGGGTAAACATTCAGTACTTC.